Listed below are T cell receptor beta chains from one sample, sequenced in a study of T cells in Graves' hyperthyroidism and ophthalmopathy. A single record per CDR3 protein comes from TCRdb applying MiXCR to the multiplex PCR reads. The sample gives around 540,000 distinct CDR3 sequences, about 16% of which show up once; around 32% is in the top ten. Sample: blood. The receptor source for this set is a woman in her twenties or thirties with Graves' ophthalmopathy. CDR3s include the opening cysteine and the closing phenylalanine or tryptophan. Each record gives: V gene, clone size, J gene, D gene, CDR3 protein, CDR3 DNA. The D gene is left open where the match is weak. A clone size is listed for some rows: how often the clone was seen (once, few, many), or a class if it is expanded.

v_gene: TRBV28
abundance: NA
j_gene: TRBJ2-5
d_gene: TRBD2
CDR3aa: CASSFWEREPQEAQYF
CDR3nt: TGTGCCAGCAGTTTTTGGGAGCGGGAGCCTCAAGAGGCCCAGTACTTC

v_gene: TRBV27
abundance: few
j_gene: TRBJ2-7
d_gene: TRBD1
CDR3aa: CASSLGQGMGYEQYF
CDR3nt: TGTGCCAGCAGCCTCGGACAGGGAATGGGCTACGAGCAGTACTTC

v_gene: TRBV4-1
abundance: NA
j_gene: TRBJ2-1
d_gene: TRBD2
CDR3aa: CASSPTVGGRNEQFF
CDR3nt: TGCGCCAGCAGCCCCACCGTGGGCGGGAGGAATGAGCAGTTCTTC

v_gene: TRBV28
abundance: many
j_gene: TRBJ2-1
d_gene: TRBD1
CDR3aa: CASSSGTGLYEQFF
CDR3nt: TGTGCCAGCAGTTCCGGGACAGGGTTGTATGAGCAGTTCTTC

v_gene: TRBV20-1
abundance: NA
j_gene: TRBJ2-7
d_gene: NA
CDR3aa: CSTSPTGVGYEQYF
CDR3nt: TGCAGTACTAGCCCCACAGGGGTCGGGTACGAGCAGTACTTC

v_gene: TRBV5-1
abundance: many
j_gene: TRBJ2-7
d_gene: TRBD1
CDR3aa: CASSLARGYSTYEQYF
CDR3nt: TGCGCCAGCAGCTTGGCCAGGGGGTATTCGACCTACGAGCAGTACTTC

v_gene: TRBV5-8
abundance: NA
j_gene: TRBJ2-3
d_gene: TRBD2
CDR3aa: CASSFGTSGRPNTQYF
CDR3nt: TGTGCCAGCAGCTTCGGGACTAGCGGGAGACCCAATACGCAGTATTTT

v_gene: TRBV27
abundance: NA
j_gene: TRBJ1-6
d_gene: NA
CDR3aa: CASSLGVGSPLHF
CDR3nt: TGTGCCAGCAGTTTAGGGGTCGGTTCACCCCTCCACTTT

v_gene: TRBV20-1
abundance: NA
j_gene: TRBJ2-1
d_gene: TRBD1
CDR3aa: CSAGPTGGTDEQFF
CDR3nt: TGCAGTGCCGGACCGACAGGGGGCACAGATGAGCAGTTCTTC

v_gene: TRBV7-2
abundance: many
j_gene: TRBJ2-7
d_gene: NA
CDR3aa: CASSLGSRRLQGGYEQYF
CDR3nt: TGTGCCAGCAGCTTAGGTTCCAGGCGGCTTCAGGGGGGTTACGAGCAGTACTTC

v_gene: TRBV29-1
abundance: few
j_gene: TRBJ2-3
d_gene: NA
CDR3aa: CSVDSRESTDTQYF
CDR3nt: TGCAGCGTTGATTCACGGGAGAGCACAGATACGCAGTATTTT

v_gene: TRBV7-2
abundance: many
j_gene: TRBJ2-7
d_gene: NA
CDR3aa: CASSLAGEPEQYF
CDR3nt: TGTGCCAGCAGCTTAGCAGGAGAACCCGAGCAGTACTTC

v_gene: TRBV12-3/TRBV12-4
abundance: NA
j_gene: TRBJ2-7
d_gene: NA
CDR3aa: CASIPPTGPYEQYF
CDR3nt: TGTGCCAGCATCCCCCCGACAGGTCCGTACGAGCAGTACTTC

v_gene: TRBV2
abundance: NA
j_gene: TRBJ1-4
d_gene: TRBD1
CDR3aa: CASSGTGGGEKLFF
CDR3nt: TGTGCCAGCAGTGGGACAGGAGGAGGCGAAAAACTGTTTTTT

v_gene: TRBV10-3
abundance: NA
j_gene: TRBJ1-2
d_gene: NA
CDR3aa: CAIGQDANYGYTF
CDR3nt: TGTGCCATCGGACAAGATGCTAACTATGGCTACACCTTC

v_gene: TRBV6-1
abundance: NA
j_gene: TRBJ1-1
d_gene: NA
CDR3aa: CASSSLQLSTEAFF
CDR3nt: TGTGCCAGCAGTTCCTTGCAGCTAAGCACTGAAGCTTTCTTT

v_gene: TRBV5-6
abundance: NA
j_gene: TRBJ2-1
d_gene: TRBD2
CDR3aa: CASKERGPYNEQFF
CDR3nt: TGTGCCAGCAAAGAGCGGGGCCCTTACAATGAGCAGTTCTTC

v_gene: TRBV6-5
abundance: many
j_gene: TRBJ1-6
d_gene: TRBD1
CDR3aa: CASSYSEQGASSPLHF
CDR3nt: TGTGCCAGCAGTTACTCGGAACAGGGGGCATCTTCACCCCTCCACTTT

v_gene: TRBV20-1
abundance: many
j_gene: TRBJ2-2
d_gene: NA
CDR3aa: CSARGRRDANTGELFF
CDR3nt: TGCAGTGCTAGAGGGAGGCGGGACGCGAACACCGGGGAGCTGTTTTTT

v_gene: TRBV7-3
abundance: NA
j_gene: TRBJ2-5
d_gene: NA
CDR3aa: CASSPEGTPQETQYF
CDR3nt: TGTGCCAGCAGCCCGGAGGGCACCCCACAAGAGACCCAGTACTTC

v_gene: TRBV5-1
abundance: many
j_gene: TRBJ2-1
d_gene: TRBD2
CDR3aa: CASSPRVAGARDNEQFF
CDR3nt: TGCGCCAGCAGCCCCCGGGTAGCGGGAGCTCGGGACAATGAGCAGTTCTTC

v_gene: TRBV13
abundance: NA
j_gene: TRBJ1-6
d_gene: NA
CDR3aa: CASSLNRASGVSPLHF
CDR3nt: TGTGCCAGCAGCTTAAACAGAGCCTCGGGGGTCTCACCCCTCCACTTT

v_gene: TRBV20-1
abundance: NA
j_gene: TRBJ1-2
d_gene: NA
CDR3aa: CSAREPGYGYTF
CDR3nt: TGCAGTGCTAGGGAACCGGGCTATGGCTACACCTTC

v_gene: TRBV11-2
abundance: many
j_gene: TRBJ2-5
d_gene: NA
CDR3aa: CASSLDLDWETQYF
CDR3nt: TGTGCCAGCAGCTTAGATCTAGATTGGGAGACCCAGTACTTC

v_gene: TRBV28
abundance: many
j_gene: TRBJ1-2
d_gene: NA
CDR3aa: CASSFPGGPYGYTF
CDR3nt: TGTGCCAGCAGTTTCCCGGGAGGGCCCTATGGCTACACCTTC

v_gene: TRBV9
abundance: NA
j_gene: TRBJ2-1
d_gene: NA
CDR3aa: CASSRGLDVEQFF
CDR3nt: TGTGCCAGCAGCCGGGGGTTAGATGTAGAGCAGTTCTTC

v_gene: TRBV5-1
abundance: few
j_gene: TRBJ2-1
d_gene: TRBD2
CDR3aa: CASTIAGGGHNEQFF
CDR3nt: TGCGCCAGCACCATAGCGGGAGGGGGACACAATGAGCAGTTCTTC

v_gene: TRBV5-8
abundance: few
j_gene: TRBJ2-3
d_gene: TRBD2
CDR3aa: CASSSTSRTSGSTDTQYF
CDR3nt: TGTGCCAGCAGCTCAACCAGCCGGACTAGCGGGAGCACAGATACGCAGTATTTT

v_gene: TRBV7-2
abundance: many
j_gene: TRBJ2-1
d_gene: TRBD2
CDR3aa: CASSLRTSGSIYEQFF
CDR3nt: TGTGCCAGCAGCCTCCGGACTAGCGGGAGTATATATGAGCAGTTCTTC

v_gene: TRBV7-3
abundance: NA
j_gene: TRBJ2-7
d_gene: TRBD2
CDR3aa: CASSRLAGVEQYF
CDR3nt: TGTGCCAGCAGCCGACTAGCGGGAGTTGAGCAGTACTTC

v_gene: TRBV2
abundance: many
j_gene: TRBJ1-1
d_gene: NA
CDR3aa: CARQNTDEAFF
CDR3nt: TGTGCCCGCCAGAACACGGATGAAGCTTTCTTT